This entry features one T cell receptor (beta chain) sequence. The antigen is undetermined. TCRdb redid the calling of the reads with MiXCR, one entry per CDR3 protein. Here the sample spans approximately 750,000 distinct CDR3 sequences, roughly a third being singletons. Germline-derived CDR1 and CDR2 are MNHNY and SVGAGI (reference sequence). The V and J ends lost 0 bases and 0 bases respectively, with 9 bases between them. CDR3 length equals 16 residues. This sample stems from a study of T cell repertoires in cytomegalovirus infection. Study background: Through public TCR beta signatures, both CMV infection and matching HLA type were indicated.

General study results and limits: The cumulative frequency of public TCR beta families identified carriers of CMV plus the relevant HLA. CMV-specific TCR beta clonotypes restricted by HLA-C dominated the ex vivo response.

The chain links TRBV6-6 to TRBJ1-5; D ambiguous. Source material: PBMCs. This clonotype was obtained from a human donor in good health (CMV status not recorded). Some clones in this sample may be carry-over from other donors' samples. CDR3: CASSYSDGYSNQPQHF. The CDR3 DNA reads TGTGCCAGCAGTTACTCGGACGGCTATAGCAATCAGCCCCAGCATTTT.